This TCR beta chain stems from a study of human thymus T cells. Measured with immunoSEQ multiplex PCR; TCRdb has only the in-frame clones, and not every one. Among tens of thousands of clones, 90% to 95% were seen once, and the ten largest hold 0.034%. The study used thymus tissue resected during corrective heart surgery. Healthy Finnish infants undergoing corrective surgery for congenital heart defects were the donors. CDR3 length: 17 amino acids. The J segment lost 3 bases and the V segment lost 4 bases, leaving 12 bases of the junction unmatched. Per germline, CDR1 LNHDA and CDR2 SQIVND (reference sequence). As concerns this clone: What it binds is unknown.

Study-level points and caveats: Use of V and J genes seemed skewed within the thymic and blood repertoires. Unrelated people showed highly overlapping thymic repertoires, related research reported.

This clonotype originated in a girl less than two years old with a congenital heart defect but otherwise immunologically healthy. Specimen: thymus tissue. V usage is TRBV19 and J usage is TRBJ2-3, with 8 bases fitting TRBD1. Here the CDR3 reads CASSNSFRDRSTDTQYF. DNA for the CDR3: TGTGCCAGTAGTAATTCCTTTCGGGACAGGTCGACAGATACGCAGTATTTT.